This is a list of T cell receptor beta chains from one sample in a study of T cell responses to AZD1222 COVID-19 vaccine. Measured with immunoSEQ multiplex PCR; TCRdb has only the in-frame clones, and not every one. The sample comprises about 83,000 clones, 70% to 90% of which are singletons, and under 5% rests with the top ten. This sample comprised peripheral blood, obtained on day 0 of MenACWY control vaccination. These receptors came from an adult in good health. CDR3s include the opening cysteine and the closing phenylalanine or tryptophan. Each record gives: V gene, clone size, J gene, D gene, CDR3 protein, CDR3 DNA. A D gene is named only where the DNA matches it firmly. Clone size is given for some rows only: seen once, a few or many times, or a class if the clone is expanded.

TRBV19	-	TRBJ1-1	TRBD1	CASSPGQGIGNTEAFF	TGTGCCAGTAGTCCCGGACAGGGTATAGGGAACACTGAAGCTTTCTTT
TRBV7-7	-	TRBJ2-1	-	CASSLVPLGDEQFF	TGTGCCAGCAGCTTAGTACCCCTTGGGGACGAGCAGTTCTTC
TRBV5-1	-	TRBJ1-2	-	CASSPPGPGNYGYTF	TGCGCCAGCAGCCCCCCGGGACCGGGGAACTATGGCTACACCTTC
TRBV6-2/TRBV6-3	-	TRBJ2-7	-	CASSLGRYEQYF	TGTGCCAGCAGTTTGGGTCGCTACGAGCAGTACTTC
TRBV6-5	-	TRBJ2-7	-	CASLNTGSGSYEQYF	TGTGCCAGCCTTAACACAGGGTCGGGCTCCTACGAGCAGTACTTC
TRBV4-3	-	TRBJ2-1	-	CASSQDHNSRDGNEQFF	TGCGCCAGCAGCCAAGATCATAACTCGCGCGACGGGAATGAGCAGTTCTTC
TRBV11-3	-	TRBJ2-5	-	CASSSGTNQETQYF	TGTGCCAGCAGCTCCGGGACAAATCAAGAGACCCAGTACTTC
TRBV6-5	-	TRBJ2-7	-	CASSYSPDKTYEQYF	TGTGCCAGCAGTTACTCACCGGACAAGACCTACGAGCAGTACTTC
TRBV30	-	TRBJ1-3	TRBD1	CAWIRGDTIYF	TGTGCCTGGATCAGGGGGGACACCATATATTTT
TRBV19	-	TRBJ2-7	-	CASSALQGKGSYEQYF	TGTGCCAGTAGTGCACTACAGGGAAAAGGCTCCTACGAGCAGTACTTC
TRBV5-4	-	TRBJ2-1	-	CASSTGPYNEQFF	TGTGCCAGCAGCACCGGGCCCTACAATGAGCAGTTCTTC
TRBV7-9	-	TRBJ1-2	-	CASSPNLIGYTF	TGTGCCAGCAGCCCGAACCTGATCGGGTACACCTTC
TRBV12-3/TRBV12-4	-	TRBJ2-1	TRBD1	CASSLHRGNEQFF	TGTGCCAGCAGTTTGCACAGGGGCAATGAGCAGTTCTTC
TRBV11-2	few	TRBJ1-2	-	CASSLQGYGYTF	TGTGCCAGCAGCTTACAGGGATATGGCTACACCTTC
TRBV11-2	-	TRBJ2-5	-	CASSPQTVMGETQYF	TGTGCCAGCAGCCCCCAGACAGTAATGGGAGAGACCCAGTACTTC
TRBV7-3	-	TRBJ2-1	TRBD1	CASSLDRAGEQFF	TGTGCCAGCAGCTTAGACAGGGCCGGTGAGCAGTTCTTC
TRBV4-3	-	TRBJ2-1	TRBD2	CASSQAGTTDWEQFF	TGCGCCAGCAGCCAAGCCGGGACTACCGATTGGGAGCAGTTCTTC
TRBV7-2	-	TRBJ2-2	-	CASSLARAIGELFF	TGTGCCAGCAGCTTAGCCAGGGCAATCGGGGAGCTGTTTTTT
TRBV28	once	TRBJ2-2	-	CASSFEGRWDTGELFF	TGTGCCAGCAGTTTTGAAGGGCGTTGGGACACCGGGGAGCTGTTTTTT
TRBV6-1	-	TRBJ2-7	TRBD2	CASSEGLAGVYEQYF	TGTGCCAGCAGTGAGGGACTAGCGGGAGTTTACGAGCAGTACTTC
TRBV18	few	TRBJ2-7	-	CASSPNRAYEQYF	TGTGCCAGCTCACCGAACAGGGCCTACGAGCAGTACTTC
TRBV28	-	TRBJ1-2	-	CASSTSGGVGYTF	TGTGCCAGCAGCACTTCCGGAGGGGTCGGCTACACCTTC